Below are 17 T cell receptor beta chains sequenced from a single sample in a study of CD8 T cells in ankylosing spondylitis. Using its own MiXCR run on the 5' RACE reads, TCRdb lists one record per CDR3 protein. The sample lists a few hundred thousand distinct CDR3 sequences, 15% to 20% seen once, with over 25% in the top ten. Sequencing was performed on blood, either unsorted or a sorted T cell fraction (not recorded which). All receptors derive from a male donor with ankylosing spondylitis or in good health (not recorded which).

This clonotype has only a few counts. This chain links TRBV29-1 with TRBJ2-2; TRBD2 aligns across 13 bases. Germline values: CDR1 SQVTM, CDR2 ANQGSEA. The CDR3 sequence is 14 residues long. J was trimmed by 5 bases and V by 4 bases; bases with no gene match: 1. CDR3 loop: CSVGTSGSTGELFF. The DNA for the CDR3 is TGCAGCGTTGGGACTAGCGGGAGTACCGGGGAGCTGTTTTTT.

The V call is TRBV5-6, the J call TRBJ2-7, with D unresolved. The germline gives CDR1 SGHDT, CDR2 YYEEEE. V was cut by 1 base and J by 7 bases, with 12 bases left in between. This CDR3 region has 13 residues. The CDR3 loop is CASSLRASLEQYF. The CDR3 nucleotides read TGTGCCAGCAGCTTGAGGGCGTCGTTGGAGCAGTACTTC. The full variable domain, in which reference TRBV5-6 and TRBJ2-7 provide the parts outside the CDR3, is DAGVTQSPTHLIKTRGQQVTLRCSPKSGHDTVSWYQQALGQGPQFIFQYYEEEERQRGNFPDRFSGHQFPNYSSELNVNALLLGDSALYLCASSLRASLEQYFGPGTRLTVT.

The gene calls are TRBV7-8 and TRBJ1-5, with D perhaps TRBD1 (6 bases). The ends were cut back, 0 bases at V and 0 bases at J, with 9 bases in the middle. Germline V lookup: CDR1 SGHVS, CDR2 FQNEAQ. The CDR3 has 16 amino acids. The CDR3 nucleotides read TGTGCCAGCAGCTTAGCCGGACAGTATAGCAATCAGCCCCAGCATTTT. As protein: CASSLAGQYSNQPQHF.

The sample holds a few counts of this clonotype. This chain's CDR3 is CSLKTNNEQFF. In DNA, the CDR3 is TGCAGCTTAAAGACTAACAATGAGCAGTTCTTC. The V call is TRBV29-1, the J call TRBJ2-1; possibly TRBD2 for D (5 bases). The CDR3 runs to 11 residues. CDR1 is SQVTM and CDR2 is ANQGSEA in the germline V gene. The V end lost 8 bases, the J end lost 5 bases, and 10 bases lay between the germline ends.

This clonotype was seen at least ten times. This sequence joins TRBV29-1 and TRBJ2-1; the D gene is possibly TRBD2 (5 bases). From germline, CDR1 is SQVTM and CDR2 ANQGSEA. The CDR3 is 15 amino acids. Trimming shortened V by 3 bases and J by 5 bases, and 17 bases separated the two germline ends. The CDR3 here is CSVDLLGQEDNEQFF. DNA of the CDR3: TGCAGCGTTGACCTACTAGGTCAGGAGGACAATGAGCAGTTCTTC.

This clonotype has a count of ten or more. The rearrangement joins TRBV7-9 to TRBJ2-3, with 7 bases fitting TRBD1. CDR1 SEHNR and CDR2 FQNEAQ come from the germline V gene (reference sequence). This CDR3 comprises 16 residues. The trim removed 1 base at V and 2 bases at J, leaving 6 bases unmatched. CDR3: CASSLEQGLSTDTQYF. CDR3 nucleotides: TGTGCCAGCAGCTTAGAACAGGGGTTGTCCACAGATACGCAGTATTTT.

Only a few counts were recorded for this clonotype. CDR3 nucleotides: TGCAGCGTTGTCGCCCCCCGGGCGGGAGAGGAGACCCAGTACTTC. Protein sequence: CSVVAPRAGEETQYF. The genes are TRBV29-1 and TRBJ2-5; 7 nucleotides align to TRBD2. Trimming took 4 bases from V and 5 from J; bases not matched to a gene: 13. This CDR3 is 15 amino acids long. The germline V gene has CDR1 SQVTM and CDR2 ANQGSEA.

This clonotype was picked up a small number of times. The chain employs TRBV7-9 and TRBJ2-7; D is unclear. Deletions cut 4 bases from V and 0 bases from J, with 10 bases between. Germline V lookup: CDR1 SEHNR, CDR2 FQNEAQ (reference sequence). The CDR3 extends over 14 amino acids. The CDR3, as DNA: TGTGCCAGCAGCTCCCCTTGGGGCTCCTACGAGCAGTACTTC. Translating gives CASSSPWGSYEQYF.

This clonotype was counted ten times or more. The chain links TRBV12-3 or TRBV12-4 to TRBJ2-7, with TRBD2 matching over 10 bases. V trimming: 4 bases; J trimming: 7 bases; junction bases outside the gene matches: 13. This CDR3 region has 16 residues. The CDR3 here is CASSSEREGRSGEQYF. Here the CDR3 DNA reads TGTGCCAGCAGTTCCGAGCGGGAGGGCCGTTCGGGGGAGCAGTACTTC.

This chain links TRBV5-1 with TRBJ1-4, with D unresolved. V was shortened by 0 bases and J by 5 bases, with 8 bases between the two germline ends. CDR3 size: 14 residues. Germline lookup yields CDR1 SGHRS and CDR2 YFSETQ. The CDR3 here is CASSLGEGNEKLFF. The CDR3 DNA reads TGCGCCAGCAGCTTGGGTGAAGGGAATGAAAAACTGTTTTTT.

This rearrangement joins TRBV4-1 to TRBJ2-5; 7 bases line up with TRBD2. The trim removed 9 bases at V and 0 bases at J, leaving 4 bases unmatched. Germline V gene lookup returns CDR1 MGHRA and CDR2 YSYEKL. The CDR3 spans 13 residues. In DNA form, the CDR3 reads TGCGCCAGTCGGGAGGCGTACCAAGAGACCCAGTACTTC. Its translation: CASREAYQETQYF.

This clonotype was seen a handful of times. V and J are TRBV6-1 and TRBJ2-1; 7 bases map to TRBD2. CDR1 MNHNS and CDR2 SASEGT come from the germline V gene. Trimming cost V 6 bases and J 5 bases; bases outside gene matches: 13. This CDR3 region has 16 residues. The CDR3 sequence is CASSQRLAGPNNEQFF. CDR3 DNA sequence: TGTGCCAGCAGCCAACGATTAGCGGGTCCCAACAATGAGCAGTTCTTC.

This clonotype was found many times. CDR3 sequence reads: CASSLGGGYQPQHF. DNA for the CDR3: TGTGCCAGCAGTTTGGGGGGCGGTTATCAGCCCCAGCATTTT. The chain recombines TRBV12-3 or TRBV12-4 with TRBJ1-5; a weak D match, TRBD1 (6 bases). There are 14 residues in the CDR3. V shed 3 bases and J shed 5 bases, with 11 bases lying between them.

This clonotype was seen a handful of times. The chain combines TRBV6-5 with TRBJ1-1, with unresolved D. This CDR3 region has 16 residues. Trimming pared 0 bases from V and 1 base from J, leaving 12 bases between. The germline V gene has CDR1 MNHEY and CDR2 SVGAGI. This CDR3 reads CASSYSVVGRNTEAFF. CDR3 sequence (DNA): TGTGCCAGCAGTTACTCGGTTGTAGGGAGGAACACTGAAGCTTTCTTT.

This chain links TRBV29-1 with TRBJ2-5; D might be TRBD1 (6 bases). The ends were cut back, 5 bases at V and 0 bases at J, with 7 bases in the middle. This CDR3 spans 12 amino acids. The germline CDR1 and CDR2 sequences are SQVTM and ANQGSEA. CDR3: CSVTGHQETQYF. In DNA, the CDR3 is TGCAGCGTTACAGGGCACCAAGAGACCCAGTACTTC.

The table lists this clonotype with a few counts. The chain links TRBV5-1 to TRBJ2-7; unclear D gene. Trimming took 4 bases from V and 0 from J, leaving 14 bases between them. Germline V gene data show CDR1 as SGHRS and CDR2 as YFSETQ. The CDR3 totals 15 residues. The CDR3 DNA reads TGCGCCAGCAGCCTAGACTTGAGAGCCTCCTACGAGCAGTACTTC. Protein: CASSLDLRASYEQYF.

The genes are TRBV5-1 and TRBJ1-1; 8 positions match TRBD1. After removal of 4 bases from V and 2 bases from J, the junction contained 10 bases not matched to a gene. The CDR3 is 16 amino acids. Germline V CDR1 and CDR2: SGHRS, YFSETQ. The CDR3 sequence: CASSRQGQGGNTEAFF. The CDR3 nucleotides read TGCGCCAGCAGCAGACAAGGACAGGGAGGAAACACTGAAGCTTTCTTT.